This T cell receptor beta chain was documented in a study of blood T cell repertoires in COVID-19. Study context: The United States, Italy and Spain provided the acute and convalescent COVID-19 samples.

Libraries were prepared by immunoSEQ multiplex PCR; TCRdb keeps only in-frame clonotypes and omits some of them. The sample has about 190,000 clones; over 75% are singletons. Trimming cost V 3 bases and J 0 bases, with 6 bases left between them. Per germline, CDR1 SNHLY and CDR2 FYNNEI. CDR3 length equals 14 residues. The chain recombines TRBV2 with TRBJ1-5, with D possibly matching TRBD1 (5 bases). The TCR originated in a woman older than 75 with active or convalescent COVID-19. The specimen was peripheral blood. The CDR3 is CASSDRVSNQPQHF. In DNA form, the CDR3 reads TGTGCCAGCAGTGACAGGGTTAGCAATCAGCCCCAGCATTTT.